What follows are 9 T cell receptor beta chains derived from one specimen sequenced in a study of cytomegalovirus exposure and HLA in healthy donors. The PCR used 60 Vbeta and 13 Jbeta primers. The protocol was immunoSEQ multiplex PCR, while the TCRdb copy is restricted to in-frame clones and leaves out a portion. The data show 110,000 to 150,000 clones, approximately 81% seen once. The sequencing input was PBMCs. The receptors come from a boy aged 2-9 years in good health and CMV-seronegative.

The chain combines TRBV11-2 with TRBJ1-2, with 7 bases aligning to TRBD1. V lost 6 bases to trimming and J lost 8 bases; unmatched junction nucleotides: 15. Germline V CDR1 and CDR2: SGHAT, FQNNGV. The CDR3 length is 15 residues. CDR3 in DNA: TGTGCCAGCAGACTAAGACAGGGACCTAAAAGGGGCTACACCTTC. Translating gives CASRLRQGPKRGYTF.

The chain joins TRBV28 to TRBJ1-5; 7 bases agree with TRBD1. The J segment lost 4 bases and the V segment lost 1 base, leaving 7 bases of the junction unmatched. Per the germline V gene, CDR1 is MDHEN and CDR2 is SYDVKM. The CDR3 runs 16 residues. DNA for the CDR3: TGTGCCAGCAGTTTATTTGAGACAGGGTCTAATCAGCCCCAGCATTTT. Its protein is CASSLFETGSNQPQHF.

This rearrangement joins TRBV30 to TRBJ1-5, with 9 bases matching TRBD1. V dropped 4 bases and J dropped 7; count of bases not matched to a gene: 8. Germline V gene sequence: CDR1 GTSNPN, CDR2 SVGIG (reference sequence). The CDR3 loop spans 14 amino acids. CDR3 nucleotides: TGTGCCTGGAACCTACAGGGGGCATGGCAGCCCCAGCATTTT. Translating gives CAWNLQGAWQPQHF.

This clone was observed once. CDR3 in amino acids: CASSSLNTGELFF. CDR3 DNA sequence: TGTGCCAGCAGCTCACTAAACACCGGGGAGCTGTTTTTT. The V and J genes are TRBV7-3 and TRBJ2-2; no definite D call. Germline CDR1 is SGHTA and CDR2 is FQGTGA. CDR3 size: 13 residues. Trimming took off 4 bases at V and 2 bases at J, with 5 bases between the two ends. Combining the CDR3 with reference TRBV7-3 and TRBJ2-2 gives the whole variable domain GAGVSQTPSNKVTEKGKYVELRCDPISGHTALYWYRQSLGQGPEFLIYFQGTGAADDSGLPNDRFFAVRPEGSVSTLKIQRTERGDSAVYLCASSSLNTGELFFGEGSRLTVL.

V gene TRBV6-1 combines with J gene TRBJ1-5, with D perhaps matching TRBD1 (6 bases). Trimming removed 4 bases from V and 0 bases from J, with 13 bases in between. Germline V gene sequence: CDR1 MNHNS, CDR2 SASEGT. The CDR3 has 16 amino acids. This CDR3 reads CASSGPGAASNQPQHF. Written as DNA, the CDR3 is TGTGCCAGCAGTGGCCCAGGGGCAGCTAGCAATCAGCCCCAGCATTTT.

The chain combines TRBV7-8 with TRBJ2-3, with 9 bases fitting TRBD1. In germline, CDR1 is SGHVS, CDR2 FQNEAQ. The J segment lost 13 bases and the V segment lost 1 base, leaving 6 bases of the junction unmatched. The CDR3 contains 13 residues. Written as DNA, the CDR3 is TGTGCCAGCAGCTTAGGTAGGGACAGGGCCAAGTATTTT. Its protein product is CASSLGRDRAKYF.

The chain combines TRBV27 with TRBJ1-1, with no clear D. V was clipped by 10 bases and J by 1 base, with 22 bases between them. The CDR3 has 16 residues. Germline V gene lookup returns CDR1 MNHEY and CDR2 SMNVEV (reference sequence). CDR3 bases: TGTGCCATCCGTCCCTCGGGAGGGTTCGGGAACACTGAAGCTTTCTTT. Amino acids: CAIRPSGGFGNTEAFF.

V gene TRBV6-1 combines with J gene TRBJ2-5; 10 nucleotides align to TRBD2. Germline V gene data show CDR1 as MNHNS and CDR2 as SASEGT. This CDR3 has 15 residues. J was trimmed by 5 bases and V by 6 bases; bases with no gene match: 9. CDR3 coding DNA: TGTGCCAGCAGGACACCACTAGCGGGGCTCGAGACCCAGTACTTC. This encodes CASRTPLAGLETQYF.

This clone was picked up a small number of times. The chain joins TRBV18 to TRBJ1-5; D unclear. In germline, CDR1 is KGHSH, CDR2 LQKENI. There are 12 residues in the CDR3. The V gene lost 2 bases and the J gene lost 6 bases, with 5 bases spanning the gap. In nucleotides, the CDR3 is TGTGCCAGCTCACCATCGGGTCAGCCCCAGCATTTT. Its protein is CASSPSGQPQHF.